Here is one T cell receptor (beta chain) with its context. Its cognate antigen is unknown. These data are taken from a study of cytomegalovirus exposure and HLA in healthy donors. Whole-study results and caveats: Sequencing likely produced, as an artifact, a cluster of highly shared sequence variants.

The germline CDR1 and CDR2 sequences are SGHNT and YENEEA. The CDR3 sequence is 14 residues long. V lost 1 base to trimming and J lost 8 bases; unmatched junction nucleotides: 4. PCR employed 60 Vbeta and 13 Jbeta primers. Profiling relied on immunoSEQ multiplex PCR, and the TCRdb table lists in-frame clones only, not all of them. Of about 170,000 clones detected, around 83% appear once; the ten largest clones hold about 2.5%. The J gene is TRBJ1-4, the V gene TRBV11-3; 7 bases are shared with TRBD1. Sequencing was done on a sample of PBMCs. The sequence derives from a man aged 30 to 39 in good health and CMV-seropositive. In nucleotides, the CDR3 is TGTGCCAGCAGCTTAGGGGACAGCAGGGAAAAACTGTTTTTT. It specifies CASSLGDSREKLFF. Full variable domain (outside the CDR3, taken from reference TRBV11-3 and TRBJ1-4): EAGVVQSPRYKIIEKKQPVAFWCNPISGHNTLYWYLQNLGQGPELLIRYENEEAVDDSQLPKDRFSAERLKGVDSTLKIQPAELGDSAVYLCASSLGDSREKLFFGSGTQLSVL.